One sample yielded the 19 T cell receptor beta chains listed below, sequenced in a study of human T cells and chemical hapten exposure. Time point of the sample: patch test 1, 2 weeks after DPC sensitization. Treatment indicated: therapeutic diphenylcyclopropenone sensitization with weekly scalp DPC. One entry per CDR3 protein results from TCRdb running MiXCR on the RACE reads. The sample includes some 380,000 distinct CDR3 sequences, 4.8% of them seen just once. Sequences were derived from whole blood, sampled in connection with sensitization to the hapten diphenylcyclopropenone (DPC). The source of these receptors is a woman between 45 and 60 years old with alopecia areata. Some clones in this sample may be carry-over from other donors' samples.

Ten or more counts support this clonotype. The chain's CDR3 is CASSFRLGNGNQPQHF. CDR3 in DNA: TGTGCCAGCAGTTTTAGATTGGGAAACGGCAATCAGCCCCAGCATTTT. J is TRBJ1-5 and V is TRBV12-3 or TRBV12-4; unclear D gene. The CDR3 totals 16 residues. The ends were cut back, 3 bases at V and 2 bases at J, with 14 bases in the middle.

This clonotype was observed a handful of times. The V call is TRBV7-8, the J call TRBJ2-2; 8 bases are shared with TRBD1. Germline CDR1 is SGHVS and CDR2 is FQNEAQ. With 5 bases clipped from V and 5 bases from J, the junction kept 10 bases outside the gene matches. The CDR3 runs to 16 residues. The CDR3 loop is CASSRGDRGLTGELFF. For the CDR3, the DNA is TGTGCCAGCAGCAGAGGCGACAGGGGTTTGACCGGGGAGCTGTTTTTT.

The rearrangement links TRBV25-1 to TRBJ1-1; D ambiguous. The ends were cut back, 10 bases at V and 1 base at J, with 13 bases in the middle. Germline CDR1 MGHDK, CDR2 SYGVNS. This CDR3 spans 13 amino acids. The CDR3, as DNA: TGTGCCACTCAAATCCCGGCGAACACTGAAGCTTTCTTT. The encoded protein is CATQIPANTEAFF. Variable domain in full (rest from reference TRBV25-1 and TRBJ1-1): EADIYQTPRYLVIGTGKKITLECSQTMGHDKMYWYQQDPGMELHLIHYSYGVNSTEKGDLSSESTVSRIRTEHFPLTLESARPSHTSQYLCATQIPANTEAFFGQGTRLTVV.

The sample holds many counts of this clonotype. The chain recombines TRBV24-1 with TRBJ2-3; a possible D gene is TRBD2 (6 bases). The CDR3 length is 14 residues. Deletions cut 1 base from V and 6 bases from J, with 10 bases between. The germline CDR1 and CDR2 sequences are KGHDR and SFDVKD. Here the CDR3 reads CATSDFLLADTQYF. DNA of the CDR3: TGTGCCACCAGTGATTTCCTGCTAGCGGATACGCAGTATTTT.

CDR3 DNA: TGTGCCATCAGTGAACGACCTGGACAGGGGGCGAGGGCTGAAGCTTTCTTT. The encoded protein is CAISERPGQGARAEAFF. The V call is TRBV10-3, the J call TRBJ1-1; 11 bases map to TRBD1. Germline V gene lookup returns CDR1 ENHRY and CDR2 SYGVKD. The CDR3 covers 17 residues. The J segment lost 6 bases and the V segment lost 3 bases, leaving 12 bases of the junction unmatched.

This clonotype occurred a few times. A much larger clone differs from this one at a single base, so this may be a read error. The chain employs TRBV5-4 and TRBJ1-5; D gene ambiguous. Germline CDR1 reads SGHNT; CDR2 reads YYREEE (reference sequence). CDR3 length: 12 residues. V lost 4 bases to trimming and J lost 3 bases, with 5 bases between them. CDR3 residues: CASSHDNQPQHF. DNA for the CDR3: TGTGCCAGCAGCCACGACAATCAGCCCCAGCATTTT.

At least ten counts were recorded for this clonotype. This chain connects TRBV5-1 to TRBJ2-1, with 9 bases lining up with TRBD1. V dropped 4 bases and J dropped 5; count of bases not matched to a gene: 10. CDR3 length equals 16 residues. The germline V gene has CDR1 SGHRS and CDR2 YFSETQ. The CDR3 reads CASSPTGQGTHNEQFF. The CDR3 DNA reads TGCGCCAGCAGCCCGACTGGACAGGGGACTCACAATGAGCAGTTCTTC.

There are many counts of this clonotype. The V and J genes are TRBV18 and TRBJ1-5, with unresolved D. CDR1 is KGHSH, CDR2 LQKENI, per germline. V was trimmed by 2 bases and J by 14 bases, leaving 13 bases between them. The length of the CDR3 is 12 residues. CDR3 nucleotide sequence: TGTGCCAGCTCACCAAACACCCTCATCAAGCATTTT. Translated: CASSPNTLIKHF.

This chain uses TRBV5-4 with TRBJ2-2; TRBD1 agrees at 7 bases. This CDR3 region has 15 residues. Germline V gene data show CDR1 as SGHNT and CDR2 as YYREEE (reference sequence). Losses at the gene ends were 4 bases for V and 6 bases for J; bases not matched to a gene: 9. The CDR3 nucleotides read TGTGCCAGCAGCCGACAAGGGGGCTTTGCCGGGGAGCTGTTTTTT. Translating gives CASSRQGGFAGELFF.

This clonotype was detected ten times or more. DNA for the CDR3: TGTGCCAGCAGCCTTGACAGGGGCAATCAGCCCCAGCATTTT. Encoded protein: CASSLDRGNQPQHF. The chain carries TRBV12-3 or TRBV12-4 and TRBJ1-5, with TRBD1 identical over 7 bases. V was pared by 6 bases and J by 2 bases, with 4 bases of the junction left unmatched. CDR3 size: 14 residues.

The chain combines TRBV9 with TRBJ2-5, with a weak D call TRBD1 (7 bases). The CDR3 extends over 14 amino acids. Trimming cost V 4 bases and J 7 bases, with 17 bases left between them. CDR1 is SGDLS, CDR2 YYNGEE, per germline. This CDR3 reads CASSPQPGGGTQYF. The CDR3 region has the DNA TGTGCCAGCAGCCCCCAGCCAGGGGGAGGGACCCAGTACTTC.

This clonotype has a count of ten or more. J is TRBJ2-3 and V is TRBV12-3 or TRBV12-4; 10 nucleotides agree with TRBD2. J was trimmed by 5 bases and V by 5 bases; bases with no gene match: 7. The CDR3 sequence is 15 residues long. CDR3 sequence (DNA): TGTGCCAGCAGTAGAACGACTAGCGGGTTAGATACGCAGTATTTT. Translation: CASSRTTSGLDTQYF.

Many counts were recorded for this clonotype. The chain combines TRBV5-6 with TRBJ2-3; 9 positions match TRBD2. The CDR3 length is 14 residues. CDR1 SGHDT and CDR2 YYEEEE come from the germline V gene. After removal of 0 bases from V and 6 bases from J, the junction contained 2 bases not matched to a gene. The CDR3 loop is CASSLGLADDTQYF. The CDR3 DNA reads TGTGCCAGCAGCTTGGGACTAGCGGACGATACGCAGTATTTT. Complete variable domain (other parts from reference TRBV5-6 and TRBJ2-3): DAGVTQSPTHLIKTRGQQVTLRCSPKSGHDTVSWYQQALGQGPQFIFQYYEEEERQRGNFPDRFSGHQFPNYSSELNVNALLLGDSALYLCASSLGLADDTQYFGPGTRLTVL.

This clonotype was detected only a few times. This chain links TRBV5-1 with TRBJ2-3; TRBD1 matches at 9 bases. The CDR3 is 15 amino acids. Germline V gene lookup returns CDR1 SGHRS and CDR2 YFSETQ. V lost 4 bases and J lost 6; bases outside the gene matches: 9. The CDR3 region has the DNA TGCGCCAGCAGCCCCTGGGACAGGGAACCGGATACGCAGTATTTT. Residues: CASSPWDREPDTQYF.

This rearrangement joins TRBV6-2 or TRBV6-3 to TRBJ2-3; TRBD1 might be the D (6 bases). Germline assignment: CDR1 MNHEY and CDR2 SVGEGT. The CDR3 loop spans 17 amino acids. Deletions cut 0 bases from V and 2 bases from J, with 15 bases between. CDR3 loop: CASSYSTGTPITDTQYF. The CDR3 nucleotides read TGTGCCAGCAGTTACTCGACGGGGACACCTATCACAGATACGCAGTATTTT.

This clonotype showed up just a few times. J is TRBJ1-2 and V is TRBV6-5, with 7 positions matching TRBD1. With 2 bases clipped from V and 3 bases from J, the junction kept 6 bases outside the gene matches. The CDR3 runs 15 residues. Germline CDR1 MNHEY, CDR2 SVGAGI. The chain's CDR3 is CASSYGTETYYGYTF. CDR3 bases: TGTGCCAGCAGTTACGGGACAGAGACCTACTATGGCTACACCTTC.

This clonotype occurred a few times. This chain connects TRBV30 to TRBJ2-2; maybe TRBD1 (6 bases). The germline V gene has CDR1 GTSNPN and CDR2 SVGIG (reference sequence). Between the trimmed V and J ends, which lost 0 bases and 2 bases, there was a span of 10 bases. CDR3 length: 15 amino acids. This CDR3 is CAWSVGTHNTGELFF. For the CDR3, the DNA is TGTGCCTGGAGTGTGGGGACACACAACACCGGGGAGCTGTTTTTT.

This clonotype occurred many times. For the CDR3, the DNA is TGTGCCAGCAGCTTTTTTAGTACTGAAGCTTTCTTT. The encoded protein is CASSFFSTEAFF. This sequence joins TRBV7-9 and TRBJ1-1; D remains ambiguous. CDR1 SEHNR and CDR2 FQNEAQ come from the germline V gene (reference sequence). The V and J ends lost 3 bases and 5 bases respectively, with 7 bases between them. The CDR3 totals 12 residues.

This clonotype was counted ten times or more. The chain carries TRBV7-2 and TRBJ2-3; possibly TRBD1 for D (5 bases). The CDR3 sequence is 14 residues long. The germline V gene encodes CDR1 SGHTA and CDR2 FQGNSA. V was trimmed by 1 base and J by 6 bases, leaving 11 bases between them. The CDR3 protein is CASSLGQTGDTQYF. CDR3 bases: TGTGCCAGCAGCTTAGGACAGACCGGGGATACGCAGTATTTT.